Reported below is one TCR beta chain. Its recognized antigen is unknown. Base quality data are lacking; no much larger clone is found one base away. Genomic DNA was extracted with the Qiagen DNeasy kit from unsorted PBMCs and from negatively selected CD4+ and CD8+ fractions. TCR beta CDR3 regions were amplified by immunoSEQ multiplex PCR using primers annealing to V and J segments. A synthetic immune receptor repertoire was used to minimize amplification bias, and remaining bias was computationally removed after sequencing. As for the authors' bioinformatics: Custom Python scripts were used to quantify repertoire diversity as the Shannon entropy index. Unsorted, CD4+ and CD8+ repertoires were analyzed separately, except for combined analyses in which CD4+ and CD8+ sequences were merged in silico. A clone counted as expanded when the clone's frequency after treatment rose at least 2-fold relative to C1D1, and clones undetected at baseline were given a pseudocount of 0.5. Singleton clones were defined as clones with 0 or 1 copy at C1D1, and non-singleton clones were defined as clones with 2 or more copies. Clones expanded in unsorted samples were assigned a CD4+, CD8+ or unknown annotation through matching of protein sequences in sorted samples from the same patient. Wilcoxon tests on paired samples were used to test changes in diversity from C1D1 to C4D1. TCRdb carries this immuneACCESS record with in-frame sequences only. Its versions omit some clonotypes, under half of them owing to an unresolved V gene in the studies checked, with the rest unexplained. V, J and clone size are taken as reported in that table, and D and trimming were inferred from the DNA itself. The sample data list more than 9,500 clones, and 84% of these were observed just once. Around 41% of the sample comes from the top ten.

This sample is part of a study of PD-1 blockade in classical Hodgkin lymphoma (dated by TCRdb to the early 2020s). About the full investigation: Nivolumab dosing was 3 mg/kg intravenously every 2 weeks, continuing until either disease progression or unacceptable toxicity. The study used CyTOF and TCR beta sequencing to define a peripheral blood immune signature of response to PD-1 blockade in classical Hodgkin lymphoma. On the study overall, not on this receptor specifically: Newly diagnosed patients were reported to have lower baseline TCR diversity than healthy donors, and relapsed/refractory patients were reported to have lower baseline TCR diversity still. Among trial patients, those achieving complete response had baseline diversity similar to that of newly diagnosed patients, while diversity was significantly lower in partial responders and progressors. By C4D1, a significant rise was seen in CD4+ TCR diversity but not in CD8+ TCR diversity (p=0.0027 vs p=0.16), and the rise was most apparent among complete responders (p=0.02). The study was restricted to a single clinical trial cohort, and the causes of repertoire differences, possibly disease activity or prior therapy, were left undefined. Diversity was lower in patients who began nivolumab less than 1 year after ASCT, so these patients were left out of later analyses to avoid confounding by immune reconstitution.

This specimen's time point label, interpreted: cycle 1 day 1 (C1D1), immediately before nivolumab initiation. All trial patients had relapsed after autologous stem cell transplantation, with cohorts A, B and C differing in prior brentuximab vedotin exposure. Using a Miltenyi CD8+ T cell isolation kit, CD8+ T cells were purified from thawed PBMCs through magnetic negative selection. The trial cohort comprised 56 patients with relapsed/refractory classical Hodgkin lymphoma whose best overall responses were complete response, partial response or progressive disease. Single-agent nivolumab was administered to trial patients in the multi-cohort phase II CheckMate 205 trial. An independent review committee assessed best overall response by applying the 2007 International Working Group response criteria. Trial PBMCs were collected just before the start of nivolumab (C1D1) and during therapy at cycle 2 day 1 and cycle 4 day 1. After peripheral blood was drawn into 8 mL Vacutainer Cell Preparation Tubes, PBMCs were isolated by centrifugation and then cryopreserved. Purified CD4+ and CD8+ fractions were prepared only for cases where an additional PBMC sample was available. Magnetically labelled cells were removed on LS columns in a quadroMACS separator, and the flow-through was retained as the purified fraction.

Counted from cysteine to phenylalanine, this CDR3 has 16 amino acids. The sequence is cut down to CDR3 DNA, 48 bases in frame from base 1. Reading the germline V gene gives CDR1 LGHNA and CDR2 YSLEER. The trim is 3 bases for V and 4 bases for J, with a gap of 19 bases between the germline ends. The sequence links TRBV4-3 to TRBJ2-7; the D gene is perhaps TRBD1, from 5 matching bases. This TCR derives from a human donor with classical Hodgkin lymphoma. The source material was CD8+ T cells from blood, sampled at baseline. The CDR3 sequence is CASSQSRAQGGYEQYF. The sequenced DNA: TGCGCCAGCAGCCAGAGCCGGGCCCAGGGTGGGTACGAGCAGTACTTC.